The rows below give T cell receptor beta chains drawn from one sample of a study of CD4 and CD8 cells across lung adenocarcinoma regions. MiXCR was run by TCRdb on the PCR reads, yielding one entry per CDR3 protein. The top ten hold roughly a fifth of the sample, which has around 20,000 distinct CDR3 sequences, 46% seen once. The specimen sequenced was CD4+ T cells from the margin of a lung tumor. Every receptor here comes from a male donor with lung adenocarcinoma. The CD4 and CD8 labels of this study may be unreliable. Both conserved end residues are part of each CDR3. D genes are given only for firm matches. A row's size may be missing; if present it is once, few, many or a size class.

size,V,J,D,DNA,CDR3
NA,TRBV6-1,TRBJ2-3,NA,TGTGCCAGCGGCCTCCAGTCCGGGAGCACAGATACGCAGTTTTTT,CASGLQSGSTDTQFF
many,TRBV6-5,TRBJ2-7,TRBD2,TGTGCCAGCAGTTCCGCAATGACTAGCGGGAGCTCCTACGAGCAGTACTTC,CASSSAMTSGSSYEQYF
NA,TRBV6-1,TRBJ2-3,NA,TGTGCCAGCAGTCCCGCGGGGCTCCGGGGTAGCGGTCAAGAGACCCAGTATTTC,CASSPAGLRGSGQETQYF
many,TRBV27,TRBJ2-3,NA,TGTGCCAGCTTCCGGGGAGGAGGAGATACGCAGTATTTT,CASFRGGGDTQYF
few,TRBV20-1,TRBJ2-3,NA,TGCAGTGCTAGGACTTACAGGGAAGGAACAGATACGCAGTATTTT,CSARTYREGTDTQYF
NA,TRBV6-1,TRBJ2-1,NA,TGTGCCAGCAGTGAAGGGATTGAGCAGTTCTTC,CASSEGIEQFF
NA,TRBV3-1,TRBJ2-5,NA,TGTGCCAGCAGCCAAGGAGGATCTTCGAGTGAGCAGTACTTC,CASSQGGSSSEQYF
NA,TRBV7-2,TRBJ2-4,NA,TGTGCCAGCAGCTTAGCGCGGGGACTGAGTAGAGAGCAGTACTTC,CASSLARGLSREQYF
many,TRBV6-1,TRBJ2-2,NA,TGTGCCAGCACCCGGGGGCGCGTGAACACCGGGGAGCTGTTTTTT,CASTRGRVNTGELFF
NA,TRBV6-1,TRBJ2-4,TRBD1,TGTGCCAGCATTCAGGGGGTGTGGGCCAAAGATACTCAGTACTTT,CASIQGVWAKDTQYF
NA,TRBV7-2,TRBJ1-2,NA,TGTGCCAGCAGCTTAGCCTCTCTTACTGGGAACTATGGCTACACCTTC,CASSLASLTGNYGYTF
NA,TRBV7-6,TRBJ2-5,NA,TGTGCCAGCAGCCCGGGGGTCGCGGGCTGGGGGGCAGATACCCAGTACTTT,CASSPGVAGWGADTQYF
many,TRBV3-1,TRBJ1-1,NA,TGTGCCAGCAGCCGTATAACAGGTACTGAAGCTTTCTTT,CASSRITGTEAFF
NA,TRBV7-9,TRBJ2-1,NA,TGTGCCAGCAGCCGTTTAAAGGATGAGCAGTTCTTC,CASSRLKDEQFF
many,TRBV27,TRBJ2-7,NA,TGTGCCAGCAGTTTACGTACCAGGGGGGGCTACGAGCAGTACTTC,CASSLRTRGGYEQYF
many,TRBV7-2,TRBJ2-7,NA,TGTGCCAGCAGCCAGGACAGTGGCCGCGGGGAGCAGTACTTC,CASSQDSGRGEQYF
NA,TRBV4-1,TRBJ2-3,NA,TGCGCCAGCGGGGGGACCGGGGGGCGTGACGCAGATACGCAGTATTTT,CASGGTGGRDADTQYF
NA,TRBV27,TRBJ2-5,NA,TGTGCCAGCAGTGCGGGCCGCGTGGGTTCTGGCCCAGAGACCCAGTACTTC,CASSAGRVGSGPETQYF
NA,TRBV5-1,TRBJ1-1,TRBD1,TGCGCCAGCAGCATTCGACAGGGGGTCTCGAACACTGAAGCTTTCTTT,CASSIRQGVSNTEAFF
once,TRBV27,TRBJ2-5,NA,TGTGCCAGCAGTCTCTTTGTGCGGGGGATCCTGGGGGCACAAGAGACCCAGTACTTC,CASSLFVRGILGAQETQYF
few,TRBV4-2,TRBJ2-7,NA,TGTGCCAGCAGCCAAACCCGGGACTCAGCCTACGAGCAGTACTTC,CASSQTRDSAYEQYF
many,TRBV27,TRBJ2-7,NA,TGTGCCAGCAGCCGTCCGAGCTCCTACGAGCAGTACTTC,CASSRPSSYEQYF
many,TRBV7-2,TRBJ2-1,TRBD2,TGTGCCAGCAGCTTAGGGGGACTAGCGGGAGCAGGTGAGCAGTTCTTC,CASSLGGLAGAGEQFF
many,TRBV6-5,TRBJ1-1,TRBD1,TGTGCCAGCAGTACCCAGGGGGGAGGGAACACTGAAGCTTTCTTT,CASSTQGGGNTEAFF
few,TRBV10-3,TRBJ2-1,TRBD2,TGTGCCATCAGTGAGTGGCCAGCGGGATTATACAATGAGCAGTTCTTC,CAISEWPAGLYNEQFF
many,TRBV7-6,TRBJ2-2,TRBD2,TGTGCCAGCAGCTTAGAGCCAGCGGGAGGGTTCGGGGAGCTGTTTTTT,CASSLEPAGGFGELFF
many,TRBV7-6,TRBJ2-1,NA,TGTGCCAGCAGCTTAGAAACAGCCTCGGATGAGCAGTTCTTC,CASSLETASDEQFF
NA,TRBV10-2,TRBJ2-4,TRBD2,TGCGCCAGCAGGAACCCGGGACTAGGGGCCAAAAACATTCAGTACTTC,CASRNPGLGAKNIQYF
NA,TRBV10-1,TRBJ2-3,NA,TGCGCCAGCAGTGCCGGTGGAGGAGCGGGTTACACAGATACGCAGTATTTC,CASSAGGGAGYTDTQYF
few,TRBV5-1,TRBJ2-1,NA,TGCGCCAGCAGCCAACAGACAGGAGGGAATGAGCAGTTCTTC,CASSQQTGGNEQFF
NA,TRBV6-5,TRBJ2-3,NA,TGTGCCAGGAGACTCCAGTCCGGGATCACAGATGCGCTGTATTTT,CARRLQSGITDALYF
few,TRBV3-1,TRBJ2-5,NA,TGTGCCAGCAGCGGACAAGAGACCCAGTACTTC,CASSGQETQYF